The present entry profiles one TCR beta chain with its context. The specificity of this receptor is unknown. Base qualities are not at hand, and no much larger clone is one base apart. Receptors were amplified or captured by the immunoSEQ multiplex PCR assay. For the multiplex PCR, a mixture combining 60 forward primers for TCR Vbeta segments and 13 reverse primers for TCR Jbeta segments was used. The CDR3 region of rearranged TCR beta genes was amplified from genomic DNA by a multiplex PCR assay. Amplified TCR beta libraries were sequenced as 87-base-pair reads on the Illumina HiSeq System. Per the authors' processing: Across the 666 repertoires, a later analysis counted about 81 million unique TCR beta chains, around 11 million of which were shared by at least two donors. Raw reads were error-corrected and collapsed into unique sequences by a nearest-neighbor algorithm in which closely related sequences were merged to remove PCR and sequencing errors. To assign V, D and J gene segments, CDR3 sequences were aligned to IMGT reference sequences. For a sequence to be retained, at least a six-nucleotide match to both a V gene segment and a J gene segment was required. Rearrangements were called productive when the CDR3 lacked stop codons and stayed in frame with V and J; all others were non-productive. Following IMGT convention, CDR3 was defined as the stretch from the second conserved V-encoded cysteine to the conserved J-encoded phenylalanine. In an earlier analysis of approximately 500 of the donors, sequences lacking an unambiguous match to a single V gene segment were excluded. An earlier analysis of around 600 of the donors classified V segments as functional when productive rearrangements were above 56.7% and as segregating when the standard deviation between donors was above 5%. To diagnose cytomegalovirus status from the catalog of TCR beta chain sequences, a statistical classification framework was built. V and J gene assignment, in a later analysis, came from comparing TCR nucleotide sequences with IMGT/GENE-DB human TR gene sequences. Using the TCRdist pipeline, a later analysis assigned CDR3 sequences along with most-parsimonious VDJ recombination scenarios. In a later analysis, each TCR beta chain was defined by its CDR3 amino acid sequence together with its V-gene family, and reads without a unique V-gene family were excluded. A later analysis removed over 500 highly shared, low-generation-probability nucleotide sequences to deal with suspected cross-contamination and a sequencing artifact. In a later analysis, a clonal expansion index for each public chain was calculated from normalized within-repertoire ranks of inferred template counts. Generation probabilities in a later analysis came from a VDJ recombination model fitted to out-of-frame rearrangements, and those results were checked against IGoR. Hypergeometric tests were used in a later analysis to score TCR-TCR, TCR-HLA and TCR-CMV co-occurrence, with a repertoire-size bias correction applied to the TCR pairs. In a later analysis, false discovery rates were estimated by permuting HLA or CMV assignments 20 times. In a later analysis, co-occurring TCRs were grouped using DBSCAN, and TCRdist sequence similarity was added for clustering within HLA-allele-positive subsets. For co-occurrence clustering, repertoires with fewer than 30,000 or more than 120,000 public chains were excluded, along with a handful of repertoires with anomalous nucleotide sharing. TCRdb mirrors the immuneACCESS table, restricted to in-frame sequences. Some clones are absent from its copies; in checked studies, under half trace to an unresolved V gene, and the reason for the others is unknown. That table is the source of V, J and clone size, and D and trimming were worked out from the DNA. Recorded for this sample are approximately 140,000 clones; roughly 79% of them occurred a single time. The ten largest make up 1.5% to 2.5% of the sample.

V lost 3 bases and J lost 5 bases, and the count of bases not matched to a germline gene is 10. Reading from cysteine to phenylalanine, the CDR3 counts 15 amino acids. Here the CDR3 DNA is all that survives: 45 bases in frame from base 1. The germline V gene (reference sequence) supplies CDR1 GTSNPN and CDR2 SVGIG. The cohort consisted of 670 or so healthy bone marrow donors. At the time of sampling, all cohort members were nominally healthy, though unrecorded immune exposures were likely present. The donor was CMV seronegative and belonged to the group of 380 or so seronegative cohort members. A peripheral blood sample was collected from each donor, and TCR beta sequencing was performed on peripheral blood mononuclear cells. Genomic DNA extraction from the blood cell samples was performed with the Qiagen DNeasy Blood Extraction Kit. The data derive from a study of cytomegalovirus exposure and HLA in healthy donors (dated by TCRdb to about 2017). Describing the broader study: An earlier analysis of 587 of the donors reported under 300 Gb of sequence data and 95 million to 130 million unique TCR beta sequences obtained from about 179 million T cells. An early release that covered roughly 600 HLA-typed donors contained approximately 300 gigabases of sequencing data and tens of millions of unique TCR sequences. Of the roughly 390 genotyped donors, roughly 80% fell in the genetic ancestry cluster associated with self-reported Caucasian donors. The study was designed to test whether signatures of past pathogen exposure could be identified by cataloging public T cell receptors. Using immunosequencing, the study profiled T cell repertoires from around 680 subjects and related those repertoires to cytomegalovirus serostatus. Along with the approximately 600-subject first cohort, a separate validation cohort of over a hundred different subjects was used. High-throughput TCR immunosequencing, statistical association of individual TCRs with disease status, and machine learning were combined to predict cytomegalovirus infection status. A later analysis re-examined previously published TCR beta repertoires from 610 or so donors and added high-resolution HLA genotyping to investigate patterns of TCR occurrence. Rather than using new phenotypic data, the later analysis identified candidate immune exposures from TCR beta sequences and from how often those sequences occurred across donors. To decide whether each TCR beta V gene segment behaved as functional or pseudogenic, an earlier analysis of 587 of the donors relied on high-throughput TCR beta sequencing. Donor age, sex, ethnicity and CMV serostatus were compiled together with the repertoire data. A later genetic analysis used genome-wide SNP genotypes for 398 of the 666 donors, treating that subset as a discovery cohort. Every repertoire in the discovery cohort had been generated on one and the same sequencing platform. HLA typing covered class I and class II loci at four-digit resolution. Typing coverage varied by locus: about 629-640 donors for A, B, C, DRB1 and DQB1; more than 500 for DQA1; about 570 for DPA1; 450 to 480 for DPB1. Roughly five DR-DQ haplotypes were handled as single units for association and clustering, since linkage in the cohort was strong. Across 300 to 400 genotyped donors of the cohort, an average of about 200,000 unique TCR beta nucleotide sequences per donor were sequenced, and roughly 17% of those sequences were non-productive. What the research found in general, with its limitations: In a later analysis, TCR association rates were found to vary across HLA loci, with the most associated TCRs seen for DRB1 alleles and the fewest for HLA-C alleles. This cohort had only TCR beta chains sequenced, and the lack of alpha or paired-chain data limited which features could be detected. The authors suggested that the approach could potentially be generalized to other disease states and immunological phenotypes. Some IMGT-functional V segments, including TRBV6-2 and TRBV6-3, could not be told apart with the 87-base-pair reads, so those segments were excluded. Compared with the roughly 710-donor mean, donors in an Asian-associated ancestry cluster had fewer N-insertions in productive TCRs, according to a later genetic analysis. Correlated functional status among segregating V segments might reflect linkage disequilibrium, but an unknown experimental factor could not be ruled out. Because HLA typing was missing for some donors at each locus, association tests included only the typed subset. The earlier analysis of 587 of the donors excluded 15 to 20 rarely observed V segments, including chromosome 9 orphons, because counts were too low. A further reported finding was that TCR beta sequences accurately predicted the HLA-A and HLA-B alleles for most subjects in the first cohort. An association between a missense DCLRE1C variant and V-gene and J-gene trimming of TCR beta chains was found in a later genetic analysis and replicated in an independent cohort. According to a later analysis, most CMV-associated TCR beta chains appeared to be HLA-restricted, and the HLA associations seemed to be driven largely by CMV exposure. Compared with equally common non-associated chains, HLA-associated TCR beta chains in a later analysis were more clonally expanded and had lower generation probabilities. An earlier analysis of several hundred of the donors showed that most TCR beta V segments appeared in productive rearrangements either about 90% or about 30% of the time, which broadly matched IMGT annotations. A later analysis reported that several top co-occurrence clusters appeared linked to parvovirus B19, influenza, CMV and Epstein-Barr virus. Sequencing depth was assumed to be roughly uniform across donors in the presence/absence analyses, though that assumption may not hold. In vitro tests confirmed that a few of the cytomegalovirus-associated TCR beta chains recognize cytomegalovirus antigens. Most TCR sequences were observed very rarely across donors, whereas some public TCRs were present in many individuals. The classifier was reported to diagnose cytomegalovirus status with high specificity and sensitivity in both the original cohort and the validation cohort. A later analysis associated 16,951 TCR beta sequences with specific HLA alleles at a false discovery rate of 0.05. A total of 150 or so TCR beta chains were listed by the study as associated with cytomegalovirus. For the cohort, immune exposure information was limited to CMV serostatus. The sequencing pipeline was judged likely to have produced a cluster of highly shared sequence variants as a technical artifact. When HLA alleles, especially DR and DQ, strongly co-occurred, attributing TCR associations to individual alleles was difficult.

Material: PBMCs. This TCR was recovered from a middle-aged woman in good health and CMV-seronegative. This sequence uses TRBV30 and TRBJ2-5, with TRBD1 matching 9 junction bases. The CDR3 region reads CAWSRGTGFVETQYF. The sequenced DNA: TGTGCCTGGAGCCGGGGGACAGGGTTCGTGGAGACCCAGTACTTC.